This T cell receptor (beta chain) emerged from a study of shared clonotypes between healthy human individuals. CDR1 is MNHNS and CDR2 is SASEGT in the germline V gene. The CDR3 has 13 amino acids. V was trimmed by 4 bases and J by 4 bases, leaving 10 bases between them. Every subset had its genomic DNA shared out evenly among several immunoSEQ plates. In replicate PCRs of sorted subsets, about 220 ng DNA, approximately 30,000 T cell genomes, was used. Original methodology: ImmunoSEQ only sent back junction sequences with no quality scores, so filtering was done differently. Data came from immunoSEQ multiplex PCR; TCRdb stores just in-frame clones and leaves some out. That table is the source of V, J and clone size, and D and trimming were worked out from the DNA. The table records roughly 2.6 million clones, more than 90% of them present only once.

The gene calls are TRBV6-1 and TRBJ1-1, with a tentative D call TRBD1 (6 bases). This TCR derives from a man aged 18 to 30 in good health. The sample consisted of naive CD4+ T cells sorted from blood. Subset reported: CD45RA+ positively selected. The CDR3 coding sequence is TGTGCCAGCAGTGGGTGGGGGGCCACTGAAGCTTTCTTT. It codes for CASSGWGATEAFF.